These 8 T cell receptor beta chains came from one sample sequenced in a study of T-cell reconstitution after alpha-beta-depleted transplantation in children. For TCRbeta, the library was prepared with unique molecular identifiers. MiXCR was run by TCRdb on the PCR reads, yielding one entry per CDR3 protein. The table includes a few hundred thousand distinct CDR3 sequences, roughly a tenth detected once. Sequences were derived from PBMCs from the stem cell graft donor, sampled from the stem cell graft. The source is a human donor who donated a stem cell graft to a child with acute myeloid leukemia.

Only a few counts were recorded for this clonotype. The chain uses TRBV20-1 and TRBJ2-2, with TRBD2 matching 10 bases. The V and J ends lost 3 bases and 0 bases, in that order; junction bases with no gene match: 4. This CDR3 contains 16 residues. Germline lookup yields CDR1 DFQATT and CDR2 SNEGSKA (reference sequence). The CDR3 sequence is CSARSSGRANTGELFF. DNA for the CDR3: TGCAGTGCTAGGTCCAGCGGGAGGGCGAACACCGGGGAGCTGTTTTTT.

This clonotype was detected many times. The chain has TRBV12-3 or TRBV12-4 and TRBJ1-1; TRBD1 matches at 9 bases. V shed 6 bases, J shed 6 bases, and the junction held 8 bases outside the gene matches. This CDR3 spans 14 amino acids. The CDR3, as DNA: TGTGCCAGCAGCGGGATGGACAGGGGCGCTGAAGCTTTCTTT. Its translation is CASSGMDRGAEAFF.

The V and J genes are TRBV15 and TRBJ2-1, with a tentative D call TRBD1 (6 bases). In germline, CDR1 is LNHNV, CDR2 YYDKDF (reference sequence). The CDR3 sequence is 15 residues long. V lost 1 base and J lost 8, with 15 bases in between. CDR3 residues: CATSRVETGDDEQFF. The DNA for the CDR3 is TGTGCCACCAGCAGAGTGGAGACAGGAGATGATGAGCAGTTCTTC.

About this clonotype itself: A single base separates this from a much larger clone, so it may be a read error. The chain recombines TRBV5-5 with TRBJ2-1, with D unclear. CDR1 is SGHKS and CDR2 is YYEKEE in the germline V gene (reference sequence). V gave up 0 bases and J gave up 2 bases, with 15 bases separating them. The length of the CDR3 is 17 residues. CDR3 amino acids: CASSLALRVPTYNEQFF. The CDR3 DNA sequence: TGTGCCAGCAGCTTGGCCCTTCGTGTGCCAACCTACAATGAGCAGTTCTTC.

There are many counts of this clonotype. The rearrangement uses TRBV4-3 and TRBJ2-7; 7 bases are a match to TRBD1. The CDR3 extends over 15 amino acids. Unmatched junction bases numbered 5, after V lost 1 base and J lost 2 bases. Germline V lookup: CDR1 LGHNA, CDR2 YSLEER. DNA for the CDR3: TGCGCCAGCAGCCAAGTCTCAGGGGGAGCCTACGAGCAGTACTTC. As protein: CASSQVSGGAYEQYF.

For this clonotype: The junction differs from germline at one of its ends, possibly a read error. The chain recombines TRBV12-3 or TRBV12-4 with TRBJ1-1; weak D call: TRBD1 (6 bases). The CDR3 contains 14 residues. The CDR3 coding sequence is TGTGCCACCAGTCCCCAGGGGCGGAACACTGAAGCTTTCTTT. This encodes CATSPQGRNTEAFF.

In this sample, this clonotype turned up a few times. CDR3 DNA: TGTGCCAGCAGTTTGACAGGGCCCGGGGCCAACGTCCTGACTTTC. Its protein is CASSLTGPGANVLTF. The chain has TRBV27 and TRBJ2-6; 7 nucleotides agree with TRBD1. From germline, CDR1 is MNHEY and CDR2 SMNVEV (reference sequence). J lost 4 bases, V lost 3 bases, and 3 bases had no gene match. This CDR3 has 15 amino acids. The full variable domain, completed using reference TRBV27 and TRBJ2-6, is EAQVTQNPRYLITVTGKKLTVTCSQNMNHEYMSWYRQDPGLGLRQIYYSMNVEVTDKGDVPEGYKVSRKEKRNFPLILESPSPNQTSLYFCASSLTGPGANVLTFGAGSRLTVL.

This clonotype was seen only once. The chain joins TRBV5-6 to TRBJ2-7, with a weak D call TRBD2 (5 bases). The CDR3 loop spans 14 amino acids. Germline CDR1 is SGHDT and CDR2 is YYEEEE. The CDR3 here is CASSLVRGAVRQYV. The DNA for the CDR3 is TGTGCCAGCAGCTTGGTCCGGGGAGCTGTTAGGCAGTACGTG.